The 13 T cell receptor beta chains below were found in one sample sequenced in a study of CD8+ T cells in alopecia areata. RNA extraction and reverse transcription yielded cDNA as sequencing template. Only in-frame clones appear in the TCRdb table, and some are missing; sequencing was by immunoSEQ multiplex PCR. The table shows 200,000 to 250,000 clones, with more than 30% occurring only once. This sample's treatment: oral pan-JAK inhibitor, 5-10 mg twice daily. Specimen: CD4+ T cells sorted from blood, collected at approximately week 30, from a patient treated with tofacitinib. The receptors come from a human donor with alopecia areata.

This chain uses TRBV6-5 with TRBJ2-1; D is ambiguous. V lost 6 bases and J lost 4, with 10 bases in between. CDR3 length: 13 residues. The germline CDR1 and CDR2 sequences are MNHEY and SVGAGI. CDR3 protein: CASRQQNYNEQFF. For the CDR3, the DNA is TGTGCCAGCAGGCAACAGAATTACAATGAGCAGTTCTTC.

The rearrangement links TRBV29-1 to TRBJ1-2; D is perhaps TRBD1 (5 bases). CDR3 length equals 13 residues. CDR1 SQVTM and CDR2 ANQGSEA come from the germline V gene. V lost 4 bases and J lost 2, with 11 bases in between. This CDR3 is CSVGGRGNYGYTF. The CDR3 DNA follows: TGCAGCGTTGGGGGCCGGGGGAACTATGGCTACACCTTC.

This clone was seen more than once but under ten times. The CDR3 bases are TGTGCCAGCAGTGAACGTTCGGGGTCGGATGAAAAACTGTTTTTT. Amino acid sequence: CASSERSGSDEKLFF. V gene TRBV25-1 combines with J gene TRBJ1-4; D gene unclear. Per germline, CDR1 MGHDK and CDR2 SYGVNS. The V and J ends lost 2 bases and 6 bases respectively, with 13 bases between them. This CDR3 region has 15 residues.

This clone was seen only a few times. The rearrangement uses TRBV19 and TRBJ2-2; D remains ambiguous. Germline assignment: CDR1 LNHDA and CDR2 SQIVND (reference sequence). The V and J ends lost 1 base and 1 base respectively, with 4 bases between them. The CDR3 contains 14 residues. The CDR3 DNA sequence: TGTGCCAGTAGTATAGGACTGAACACCGGGGAGCTGTTTTTT. It is translated as CASSIGLNTGELFF.

In this sample, this clone turned up once. The chain carries TRBV29-1 and TRBJ2-5, with D possibly matching TRBD1 (6 bases). The assigned J gene may be wrong: the sequence end matches TRBJ2-7 better. CDR3 length: 13 amino acids. CDR1 and CDR2 (germline): SQVTM, ANQGSEA. CDR3 sequence reads: CSAVRTESYEQYF. CDR3 in DNA: TGCAGCGCCGTAAGGACAGAATCCTACGAGCAGTACTTC.

This chain uses TRBV5-1 with TRBJ2-4, with 8 bases matching TRBD1. J lost 5 bases, V lost 1 base, and 5 bases had no gene match. Germline CDR1 SGHRS, CDR2 YFSETQ. This CDR3 has 15 residues. CDR3 sequence: CASSLRGQVENIQYF. In DNA, the CDR3 is TGCGCCAGCAGCTTGCGGGGACAGGTCGAAAACATTCAGTACTTC.

The V gene is TRBV29-1, the J gene TRBJ1-2; possible D gene TRBD1, 6 bases. Trimming removed 3 bases from V and 7 bases from J, with 15 bases in between. The V gene's germline CDR1 is SQVTM and CDR2 ANQGSEA. The CDR3 is made up of 13 amino acids. The CDR3 protein is CSVDAGEVGGYTF. CDR3 nucleotides: TGCAGCGTTGACGCAGGGGAAGTTGGTGGCTACACCTTC.

The chain is built from TRBV30 and TRBJ1-6; 7 bases fit TRBD1. The germline V gene encodes CDR1 GTSNPN and CDR2 SVGIG (reference sequence). Germline trimming cut 3 bases from V and 5 bases from J; bases unmatched to any gene: 7. The CDR3 covers 15 residues. The DNA of the CDR3 is TGTGCCTGGAGCCTCAGGGACAGAAATAATTCACCCCTCCACTTT. Residues: CAWSLRDRNNSPLHF.

The CDR3 loop reads CASSQDPLAGFTGELFF. The CDR3 DNA follows: TGCGCCAGCAGCCAAGATCCCCTAGCGGGGTTCACCGGGGAGCTGTTTTTT. V gene TRBV4-1 combines with J gene TRBJ2-2; TRBD2 aligns across 9 bases. CDR1 and CDR2 from the germline V gene are MGHRA and YSYEKL. This CDR3 is 17 amino acids long. With V trimmed by 0 bases and J by 4 bases, 6 bases remained unmatched.

This chain links TRBV30 with TRBJ1-2; perhaps TRBD1 as D (6 bases). The CDR3 runs 14 residues. Per the germline V gene, CDR1 is GTSNPN and CDR2 is SVGIG (reference sequence). V lost 0 bases to trimming and J lost 8 bases, with 16 bases between them. The CDR3 is CAWSVGQPLEGYTF. CDR3 nucleotide sequence: TGTGCCTGGAGTGTAGGACAGCCATTGGAAGGCTACACCTTC.

This chain links TRBV6-5 with TRBJ1-6; possibly TRBD1 for D (5 bases). This CDR3 has 15 residues. Trimming pared 8 bases from V and 6 bases from J, leaving 17 bases between. Germline lookup yields CDR1 MNHEY and CDR2 SVGAGI. CDR3 residues: CASSWGGTGNSPLHF. CDR3 nucleotide sequence: TGTGCCAGCTCCTGGGGCGGGACTGGTAATTCACCCCTCCACTTT.

In this sample, this clone turned up once. This chain joins TRBV6-5 and TRBJ2-3; 10 nucleotides align to TRBD2. V shed 8 bases and J 6 bases; nucleotides not matched to a gene: 5. The germline V gene has CDR1 MNHEY and CDR2 SVGAGI. This CDR3 contains 13 residues. CDR3 sequence: CASGEREGDTQYF. CDR3 nucleotides: TGTGCCAGCGGGGAGCGGGAGGGCGATACGCAGTATTTT.

J is TRBJ2-4 and V is TRBV7-2; TRBD1 is a possible D gene (5 bases). CDR1 and CDR2 from the germline V gene are SGHTA and FQGNSA. V lost 1 base and J 3 bases, leaving 10 bases between the germline ends. The CDR3 consists of 15 residues. CDR3: CASSLDRSNKNIQYF. CDR3 nucleotide sequence: TGTGCCAGCAGCTTAGACAGGTCTAACAAAAACATTCAGTACTTC. The entire variable domain, with the rest obtained from reference TRBV7-2 and TRBJ2-4, is as follows: GAGVSQSPSNKVTEKGKDVELRCDPISGHTALYWYRQSLGQGLEFLIYFQGNSAPDKSGLPSDRFSAERTGGSVSTLTIQRTQQEDSAVYLCASSLDRSNKNIQYFGAGTRLSVL.